This T cell receptor beta chain was profiled in a study of tumor-infiltrating lymphocytes in primary liver carcinoma. About the study: Each participant had primary liver carcinoma, and surgical resection was the treatment. General study findings and limits: Tumor tissue displayed a significantly greater top-250-clone fraction than blood (p = 0.039).

This clonotype was counted a few times. Its matching antigen is unknown. A much more abundant neighbour one base away suggests this may be a read error. RNA isolated from unsorted whole blood supplied the blood RNA, with germline DNA also extracted. The authors made TCR beta cDNA from 400 to 600 ng total RNA with a constant-region primer. Three nested multiplex PCR rounds of slightly modified ARM-PCR generated TCR beta libraries. Amplification in the first two PCR rounds was performed using TRBV1-TRBV30 forward primers and a C-beta reverse primer for approximately 10 cycles each. TCRdb re-derived calls from the multiplex PCR reads in MiXCR, one entry per CDR3 protein. The sample has about 310,000 distinct CDR3 sequences, 50% to 75% seen once. The CDR3 loop spans 17 amino acids. Germline CDR1 is SGHNT and CDR2 is YENEEA.

The source is a woman in her twenties or thirties with primary liver carcinoma and hepatitis B virus infection. The V and J genes are TRBV11-3 and TRBJ1-3; 9 positions match TRBD1. Sequencing was carried out using peripheral blood. CDR3 residues: CASSYTGQGIAGNTVYF. CDR3 DNA: TGTGCCAGCAGCTACACGGGACAGGGTATCGCTGGAAACACCGTATATTTT.